The next 2 T cell receptor beta chains were all read from a single sample in a study of T cells after yellow fever vaccination. TCRdb called the 5' RACE reads again in MiXCR, with one record for every CDR3 protein. The repertoire has approximately 550,000 distinct CDR3 sequences, 19% of them found once; the top ten carry roughly an eighth. Sequenced here: PBMCs, sampled 15 days after the yellow fever booster vaccination. The receptors shown here come from a man aged 25-45 years who received the YFV17D yellow fever vaccine.

The chain uses TRBV2 and TRBJ1-4; D remains ambiguous. V lost 6 bases to trimming and J lost 8 bases, with 10 bases between them. CDR1 and CDR2 (germline): SNHLY, FYNNEI. The CDR3 is 12 residues long. The CDR3 loop reads CASRGGWEKLFF. The CDR3 nucleotides are TGTGCCAGCAGGGGTGGCTGGGAAAAACTGTTTTTT.

This clonotype was detected only a few times. The rearrangement uses TRBV7-9 and TRBJ1-2; no firm D call. CDR3 length: 15 residues. Trimming pared 0 bases from V and 6 bases from J, leaving 14 bases between. Germline lookup yields CDR1 SEHNR and CDR2 FQNEAQ (reference sequence). Here the CDR3 reads CASSLAVGPPDGYTF. DNA of the CDR3: TGTGCCAGCAGCTTAGCTGTAGGGCCGCCCGATGGCTACACCTTC.